A single sample is the source of the 4 T cell receptor beta chains below, sequenced in a study. TCRdb reprocessed the 5' RACE reads via MiXCR and lists one record per CDR3 protein. The data show 45,000 to 70,000 distinct CDR3 sequences, around 26% seen once. Specimen: tumor-infiltrating memory CD4+ T cells sorted from the breast tumor. Subset indicated: memory CD4+ T cells, CD4+CD45RO+CD25-. The receptors originated from a female donor with breast cancer.

The chain is built from TRBV5-1 and TRBJ2-1; 9 nucleotides match TRBD2. V lost 3 bases to trimming and J lost 10 bases; unmatched junction nucleotides: 11. Germline V gives CDR1 SGHRS, CDR2 YFSETQ. CDR3 size: 15 residues. The DNA for the CDR3 is TGCGCCAGCAGCTCGGGTAGCGGGAGTGCGAGCGAGCAGTTCTTC. Its translation is CASSSGSGSASEQFF.

V is TRBV6-6 and J is TRBJ1-5; D is unclear. The ends were cut back, 2 bases at V and 6 bases at J, with 5 bases in the middle. CDR1 is MNHNY and CDR2 is SVGAGI in the germline V gene (reference sequence). This CDR3 has 12 residues. The CDR3 sequence is CASSYKGQPQHF. The CDR3 DNA is TGTGCCAGCAGTTACAAGGGTCAGCCCCAGCATTTT.

This clonotype was observed a handful of times. The gene calls are TRBV6-5 and TRBJ2-1, with TRBD2 matching over 9 bases. The V segment lost 0 bases and the J segment 10 bases; nucleotides outside the gene matches: 7. Germline CDR1 MNHEY, CDR2 SVGAGI. The CDR3 has 15 residues. The CDR3 sequence: CASSYSGGRAWEQFF. Written as DNA, the CDR3 is TGTGCCAGCAGTTACTCCGGCGGGAGGGCCTGGGAGCAGTTCTTC.

The CDR3 region is CSVPRGQAEGYTF. The CDR3 region has the DNA TGCAGCGTCCCCAGGGGACAGGCGGAGGGCTACACCTTC. The chain is built from TRBV29-1 and TRBJ1-2; 8 bases are shared with TRBD1. Germline CDR1 is SQVTM and CDR2 is ANQGSEA. The CDR3 contains 13 residues. Trimming at V came to 6 bases and at J to 8 bases, leaving 11 bases not matched to a gene.